The clone carrying this T cell receptor beta chain was seen just once. Its antigen is not identified. Trimming stripped 3 bases from V and 3 bases from J, with 14 bases between. This CDR3 is 15 amino acids long. Germline CDR1 is KGHSH and CDR2 is LQKENI. The authors produced TCR alpha and TCR beta cDNA libraries with sample barcodes and UMIs by 5'RACE using constant-segment primers. Via MiXCR, TCRdb re-called the 5' RACE reads, giving one row per CDR3 protein. The repertoire holds about 430,000 distinct CDR3 sequences, with approximately 18% as singletons. The sample comes from a study of T-cell memory formation after mild COVID-19. Overall study findings and caveats: Cross-reactive memory seemingly joined, as some responding clones were found in pre-infection memory.

The specimen was PBMCs or a T cell subset sorted from them (not recorded which). This TCR derives from a man aged 18 to 29 who had mild COVID-19 (a few samples of this study predate the infection). Cell type and time point are not known. The chain recombines TRBV18 with TRBJ1-2; no reliable D call. CDR3: CASSPPLGGYYGYTF. The CDR3 bases are TGTGCCAGCTCACCCCCCCTGGGTGGTTACTATGGCTACACCTTC.